This T cell receptor (beta chain) was recovered during a study of T cell responses to AZD1222 COVID-19 vaccine. Turning to this clone: Its antigen is unidentified.

The junction had 8 bases not matched to a gene; V was cut back by 3 bases and J by 0 bases. The germline gives CDR1 LNHNV, CDR2 YYDKDF (reference sequence). This CDR3 contains 16 residues. Sequencing used immunoSEQ multiplex PCR; TCRdb keeps in-frame clones, though not all of them. Of fewer than 110,000 clones detected, 91% appear once; the ten largest clones hold about 50%. Study-wide points: Regions left unmutated in variants are reportedly the target of nearly half of spike-specific TCRs.

The source is an adult in good health. The chain uses TRBV15 and TRBJ2-7; 7 bases map to TRBD2. Source: peripheral blood, taken on day 0 of AZD1222 vaccination. CDR3 coding DNA: TGTGCCACCAGCAGGGCCAATAGCGGGTTCTCCTACGAGCAGTACTTC. Encoded protein: CATSRANSGFSYEQYF.